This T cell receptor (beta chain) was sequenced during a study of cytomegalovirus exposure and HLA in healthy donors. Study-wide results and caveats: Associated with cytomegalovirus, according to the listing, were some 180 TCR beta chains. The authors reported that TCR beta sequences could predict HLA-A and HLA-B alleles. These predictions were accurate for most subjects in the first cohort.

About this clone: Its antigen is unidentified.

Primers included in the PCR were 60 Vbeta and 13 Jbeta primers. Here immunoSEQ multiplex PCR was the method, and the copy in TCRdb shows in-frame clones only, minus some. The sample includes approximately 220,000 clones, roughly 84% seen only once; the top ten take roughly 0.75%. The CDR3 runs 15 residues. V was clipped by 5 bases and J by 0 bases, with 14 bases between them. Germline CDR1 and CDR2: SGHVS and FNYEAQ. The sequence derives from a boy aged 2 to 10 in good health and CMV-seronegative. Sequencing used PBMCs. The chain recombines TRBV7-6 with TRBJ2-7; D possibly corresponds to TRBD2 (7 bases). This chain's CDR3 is CASSEEGGGSYEQYF. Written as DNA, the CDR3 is TGTGCCAGCAGCGAGGAGGGAGGGGGCTCCTACGAGCAGTACTTC.